One TCR beta chain is described in this entry. Its antigen remains unknown. Combined were second doses at about 4 or about 12 weeks. This sample was taken from a study of T cell responses to AZD1222 COVID-19 vaccine. Study-wide findings and caveats: Clonal diversity may have been underestimated in mostly white British donors. Just a handful of AZD1222 recipients were seropositive at baseline. A rise in Spike-specific TCR breadth and depth followed two AZD1222 doses.

Sequencing used immunoSEQ multiplex PCR; TCRdb keeps in-frame clones, though not all of them. The sample shows fewer than 120,000 clones, about nine tenths of them seen only once. Sequencing was performed on peripheral blood, taken 28 days after the second AZD1222 dose. This clonotype was obtained from an adult who received the AZD1222 COVID-19 vaccine.

This CDR3 is CASSPKRGSYNEQFF. CDR3 nucleotide sequence: TGTGCCAGCAGCCCCAAGCGGGGGAGCTACAATGAGCAGTTCTTC. V is TRBV7-2 and J is TRBJ2-1; 8 bases align to TRBD2. In germline, CDR1 is SGHTA, CDR2 FQGNSA. This CDR3 is 15 amino acids long. J gave up 3 bases and V 5 bases, and 6 bases lay outside the gene matches.